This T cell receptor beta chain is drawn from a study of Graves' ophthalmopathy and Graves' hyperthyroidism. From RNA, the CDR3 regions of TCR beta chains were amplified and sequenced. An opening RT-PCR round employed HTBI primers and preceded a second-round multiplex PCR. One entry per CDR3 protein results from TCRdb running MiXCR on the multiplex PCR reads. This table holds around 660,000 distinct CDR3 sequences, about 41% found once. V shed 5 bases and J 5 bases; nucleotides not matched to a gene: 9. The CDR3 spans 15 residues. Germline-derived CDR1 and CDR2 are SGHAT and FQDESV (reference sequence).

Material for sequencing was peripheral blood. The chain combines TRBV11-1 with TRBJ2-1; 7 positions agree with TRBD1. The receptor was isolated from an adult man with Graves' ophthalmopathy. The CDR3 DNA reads TGTGCCAGCAGCCCTTGGACAGGAGCCGACAATGAGCAGTTCTTC. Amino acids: CASSPWTGADNEQFF.